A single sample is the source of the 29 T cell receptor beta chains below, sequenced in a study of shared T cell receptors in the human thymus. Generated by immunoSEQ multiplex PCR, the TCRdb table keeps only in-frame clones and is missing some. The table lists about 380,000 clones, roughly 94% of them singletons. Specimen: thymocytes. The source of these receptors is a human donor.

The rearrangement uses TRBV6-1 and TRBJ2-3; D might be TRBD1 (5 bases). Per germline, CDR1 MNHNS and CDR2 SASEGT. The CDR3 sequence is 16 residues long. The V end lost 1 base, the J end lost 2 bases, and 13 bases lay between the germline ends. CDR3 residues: CASSEVGPSVTDTQYF. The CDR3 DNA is TGTGCCAGCAGTGAAGTGGGGCCCTCGGTCACAGATACGCAGTATTTT.

In nucleotides, the CDR3 is TGTGCCAGCAGCCAAGTTGGGACAGCCTCTTCTGGAAACACCATATATTTT. This codes for CASSQVGTASSGNTIYF. The rearrangement uses TRBV4-2 and TRBJ1-3, with 7 bases identical to TRBD1. The germline gives CDR1 LGHNA, CDR2 YNFKEQ. CDR3 length equals 17 residues. The junction had 7 bases not matched to a gene; V was cut back by 1 base and J by 1 base.

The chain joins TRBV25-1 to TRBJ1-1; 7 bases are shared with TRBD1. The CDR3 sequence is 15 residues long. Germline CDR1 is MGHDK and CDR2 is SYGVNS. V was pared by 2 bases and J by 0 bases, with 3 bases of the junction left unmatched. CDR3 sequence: CASSEPGQMNTEAFF. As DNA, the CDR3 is TGTGCCAGCAGTGAACCGGGACAGATGAACACTGAAGCTTTCTTT.

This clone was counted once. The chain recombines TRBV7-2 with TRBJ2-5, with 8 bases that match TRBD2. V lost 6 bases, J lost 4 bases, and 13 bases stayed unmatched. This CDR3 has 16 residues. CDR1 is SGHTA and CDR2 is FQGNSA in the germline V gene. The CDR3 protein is CASRLTSAGGRETQYF. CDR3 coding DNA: TGTGCCAGCAGGTTAACCTCGGCGGGAGGAAGAGAGACCCAGTACTTC.

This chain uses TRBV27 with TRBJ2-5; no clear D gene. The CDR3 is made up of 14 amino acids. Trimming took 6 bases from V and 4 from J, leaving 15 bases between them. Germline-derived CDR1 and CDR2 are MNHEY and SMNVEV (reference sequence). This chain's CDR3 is CASSLRCSGETQYF. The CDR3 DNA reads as TGTGCCAGCAGCCTCAGGTGTTCGGGAGAGACCCAGTACTTC.

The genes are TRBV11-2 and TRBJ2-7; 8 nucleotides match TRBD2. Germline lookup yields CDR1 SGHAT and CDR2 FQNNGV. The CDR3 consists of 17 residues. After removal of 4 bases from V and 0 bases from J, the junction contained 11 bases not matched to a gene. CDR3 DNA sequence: TGTGCCAGCAGCTACCTGGCAGGAACTAGCGGCTCCTACGAGCAGTACTTC. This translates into CASSYLAGTSGSYEQYF.

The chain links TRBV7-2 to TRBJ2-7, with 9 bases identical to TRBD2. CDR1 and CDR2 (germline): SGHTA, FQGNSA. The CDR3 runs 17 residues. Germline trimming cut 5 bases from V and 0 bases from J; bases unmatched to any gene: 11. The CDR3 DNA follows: TGTGCCAGCAGCCCCCGAGGAACTAGCGGGTTCTCCTACGAGCAGTACTTC. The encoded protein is CASSPRGTSGFSYEQYF.

The CDR3 DNA follows: TGTGCCACCAGCAGAGATCAGGCTAGCGGGAGGGCCCAAGAGACCCAGTACTTC. Its translation: CATSRDQASGRAQETQYF. The V gene is TRBV15, the J gene TRBJ2-5; 12 positions match TRBD2. Germline trimming cut 0 bases from V and 1 base from J; bases unmatched to any gene: 6. The germline CDR1 and CDR2 sequences are LNHNV and YYDKDF (reference sequence). The CDR3 contains 18 residues.

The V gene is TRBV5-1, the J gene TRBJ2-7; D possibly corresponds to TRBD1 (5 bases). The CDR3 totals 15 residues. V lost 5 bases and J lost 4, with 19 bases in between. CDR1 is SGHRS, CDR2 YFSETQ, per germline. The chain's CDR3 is CASSLFPTAIYEQYF. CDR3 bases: TGCGCCAGCAGTCTGTTCCCGACAGCTATATACGAGCAGTACTTC.

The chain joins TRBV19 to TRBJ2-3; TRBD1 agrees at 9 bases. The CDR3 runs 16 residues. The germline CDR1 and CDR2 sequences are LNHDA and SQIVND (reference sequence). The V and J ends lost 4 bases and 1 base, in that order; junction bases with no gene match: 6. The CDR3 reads CASSTNHRGRTDTQYF. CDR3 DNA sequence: TGTGCCAGTAGTACCAACCACAGGGGGCGCACAGATACGCAGTATTTT.

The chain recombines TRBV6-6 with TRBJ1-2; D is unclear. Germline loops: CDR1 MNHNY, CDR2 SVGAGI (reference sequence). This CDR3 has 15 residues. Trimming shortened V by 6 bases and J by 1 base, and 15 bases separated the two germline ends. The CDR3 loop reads CASSPPGPFNYGYTF. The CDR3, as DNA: TGTGCCAGCAGCCCTCCCGGACCGTTTAACTATGGCTACACCTTC.

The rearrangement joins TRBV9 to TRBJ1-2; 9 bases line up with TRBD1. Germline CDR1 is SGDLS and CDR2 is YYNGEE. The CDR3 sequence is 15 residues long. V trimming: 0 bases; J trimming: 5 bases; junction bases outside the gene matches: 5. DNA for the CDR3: TGTGCCAGCAGCGTAGAAAACAGGGGGCCATATGGCTACACCTTC. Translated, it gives CASSVENRGPYGYTF.

The DNA for the CDR3 is TGTGCCAGCAGTTTATTGGGACTAGCGGACAACAATGAGCAGTTCTTC. It specifies CASSLLGLADNNEQFF. The rearrangement joins TRBV27 to TRBJ2-1; 11 bases match TRBD2. J was trimmed by 5 bases and V by 1 base; bases with no gene match: 4. Germline-derived CDR1 and CDR2 are MNHEY and SMNVEV (reference sequence). The CDR3 runs to 16 residues.

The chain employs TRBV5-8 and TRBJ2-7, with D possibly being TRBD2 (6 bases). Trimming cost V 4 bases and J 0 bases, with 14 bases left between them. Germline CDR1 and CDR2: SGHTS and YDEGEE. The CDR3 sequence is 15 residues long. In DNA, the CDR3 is TGTGCCAGCAGCCCAAACGCGGGGACCTCCTACGAGCAGTACTTC. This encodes CASSPNAGTSYEQYF.

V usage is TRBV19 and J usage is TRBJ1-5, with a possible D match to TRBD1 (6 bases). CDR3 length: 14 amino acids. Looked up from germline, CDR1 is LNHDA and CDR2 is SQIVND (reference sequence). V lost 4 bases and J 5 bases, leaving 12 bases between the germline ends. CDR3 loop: CASSTRDTDQPQHF. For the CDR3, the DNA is TGTGCCAGTAGTACCCGGGACACGGATCAGCCCCAGCATTTT.

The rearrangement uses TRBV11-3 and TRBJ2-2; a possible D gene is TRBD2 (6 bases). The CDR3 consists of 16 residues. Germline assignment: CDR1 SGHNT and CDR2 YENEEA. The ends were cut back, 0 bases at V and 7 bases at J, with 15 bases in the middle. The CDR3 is CASSLDPLGSVGELFF. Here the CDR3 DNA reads TGTGCCAGCAGCTTAGATCCTCTCGGGAGTGTCGGGGAGCTGTTTTTT.

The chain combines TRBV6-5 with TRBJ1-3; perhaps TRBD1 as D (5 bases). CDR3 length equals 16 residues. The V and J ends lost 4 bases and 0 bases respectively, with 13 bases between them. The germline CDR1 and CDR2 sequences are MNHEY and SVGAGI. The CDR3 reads CASSSSDSDSGNTIYF. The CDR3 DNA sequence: TGTGCCAGCAGTTCGAGTGACAGCGACTCTGGAAACACCATATATTTT.

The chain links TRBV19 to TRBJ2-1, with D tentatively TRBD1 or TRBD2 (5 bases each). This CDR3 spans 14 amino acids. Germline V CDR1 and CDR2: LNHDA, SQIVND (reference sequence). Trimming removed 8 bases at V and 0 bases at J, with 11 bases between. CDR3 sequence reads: CASGSGSSYNEQFF. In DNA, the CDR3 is TGTGCCAGTGGCTCAGGGAGCTCCTACAATGAGCAGTTCTTC.

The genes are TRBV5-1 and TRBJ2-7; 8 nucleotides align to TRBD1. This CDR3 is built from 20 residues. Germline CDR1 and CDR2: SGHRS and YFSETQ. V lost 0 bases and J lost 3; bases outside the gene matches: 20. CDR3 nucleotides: TGCGCCAGCAGCTTGGCCAAAATCTCGTGTCCAGGACAGGGATACTACGAGCAGTACTTC. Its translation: CASSLAKISCPGQGYYEQYF.

CDR3 DNA sequence: TGTGCCACCTTATCTGGACAGGGAAGAGCACTCACGTTGAATGAGCAGTTCTTC. It encodes CATLSGQGRALTLNEQFF. This sequence joins TRBV27 and TRBJ2-1, with 8 bases fitting TRBD1. J gave up 7 bases and V 10 bases, and 24 bases lay outside the gene matches. This CDR3 has 18 residues. CDR1 is MNHEY and CDR2 is SMNVEV in the germline V gene (reference sequence).

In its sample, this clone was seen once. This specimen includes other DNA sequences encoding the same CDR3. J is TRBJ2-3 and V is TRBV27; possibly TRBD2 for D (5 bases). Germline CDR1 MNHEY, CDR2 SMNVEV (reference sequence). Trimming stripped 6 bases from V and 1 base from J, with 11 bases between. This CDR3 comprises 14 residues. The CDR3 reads CASSLAAGTDTQYF. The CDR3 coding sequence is TGTGCCAGCAGCCTAGCCGCAGGCACAGATACGCAGTATTTT.

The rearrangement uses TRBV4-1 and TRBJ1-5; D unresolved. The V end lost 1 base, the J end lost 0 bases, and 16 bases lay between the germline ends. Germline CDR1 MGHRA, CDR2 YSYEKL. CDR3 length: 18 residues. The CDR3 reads CASSQVLRGMDSNQPQHF. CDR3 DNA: TGCGCCAGCAGCCAAGTTCTAAGAGGGATGGATAGCAATCAGCCCCAGCATTTT.

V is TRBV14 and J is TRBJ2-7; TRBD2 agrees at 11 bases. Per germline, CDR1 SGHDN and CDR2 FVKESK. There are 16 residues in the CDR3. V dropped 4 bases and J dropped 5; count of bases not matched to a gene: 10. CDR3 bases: TGTGCCAGCAGCCCTACTAGCGGGAGAAGAATCGACGAGCAGTACTTC. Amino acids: CASSPTSGRRIDEQYF.

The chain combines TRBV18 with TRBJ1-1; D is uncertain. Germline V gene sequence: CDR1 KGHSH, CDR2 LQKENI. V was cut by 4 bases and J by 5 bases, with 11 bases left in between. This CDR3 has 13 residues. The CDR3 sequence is CASSHPSRTEAFF. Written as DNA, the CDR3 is TGTGCCAGCTCACATCCGTCTAGGACTGAAGCTTTCTTT.

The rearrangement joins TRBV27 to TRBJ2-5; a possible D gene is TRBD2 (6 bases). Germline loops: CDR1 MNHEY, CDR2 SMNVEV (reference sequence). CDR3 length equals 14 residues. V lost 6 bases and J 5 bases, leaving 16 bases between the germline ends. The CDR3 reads CASRARESGETQYF. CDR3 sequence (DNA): TGTGCCAGCAGGGCACGGGAGAGTGGCGAGACCCAGTACTTC.

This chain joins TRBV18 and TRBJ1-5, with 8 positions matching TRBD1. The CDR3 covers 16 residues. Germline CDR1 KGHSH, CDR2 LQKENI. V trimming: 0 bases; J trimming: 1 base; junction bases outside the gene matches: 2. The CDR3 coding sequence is TGTGCCAGCTCACCACCTAGACAGGGGAGCAATCAGCCCCAGCATTTT. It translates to CASSPPRQGSNQPQHF.

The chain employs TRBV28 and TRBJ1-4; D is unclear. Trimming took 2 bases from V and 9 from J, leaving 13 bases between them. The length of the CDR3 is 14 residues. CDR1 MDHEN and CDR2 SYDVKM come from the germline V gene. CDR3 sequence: CASSLVPTPQKLFF. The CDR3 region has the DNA TGTGCCAGCAGTTTAGTCCCGACCCCCCAAAAACTGTTTTTT.

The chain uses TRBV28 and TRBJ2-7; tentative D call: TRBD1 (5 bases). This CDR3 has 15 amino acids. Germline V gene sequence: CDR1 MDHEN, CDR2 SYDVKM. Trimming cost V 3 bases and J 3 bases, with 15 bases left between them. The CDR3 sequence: CASSFPRDSFYEQYF. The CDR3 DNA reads TGTGCCAGCAGTTTCCCCAGGGATTCCTTCTACGAGCAGTACTTC.

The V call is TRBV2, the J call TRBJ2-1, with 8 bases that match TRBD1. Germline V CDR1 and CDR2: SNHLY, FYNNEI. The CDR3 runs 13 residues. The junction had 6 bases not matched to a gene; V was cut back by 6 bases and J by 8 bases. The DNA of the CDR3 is TGTGCCAGCAGCCGGACAGGGTGGGATGAGCAGTTCTTC. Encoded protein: CASSRTGWDEQFF.